This TCR beta chain derives from a study of identifying expanded T cells in peripheral blood. Points from the study as a whole: Differentially abundant clones: 1 to 1.5 between replicates, just under 17 at about two weeks, approximately 19 at four.

The germline V gene encodes CDR1 MDHEN and CDR2 SYDVKM. CDR3 length: 19 amino acids. V gave up 8 bases and J gave up 0 bases, with 28 bases separating them. Data came from immunoSEQ multiplex PCR; TCRdb stores just in-frame clones and leaves some out. This sample has around 100,000 clones, with around 89% found just once. This clone was picked up one time. Its antigen is not known. No infections or other immune events were documented during collection. The origin of this receptor is a person aged 18 to 75 in good health. The specimen sequenced was blood. The genes are TRBV28 and TRBJ1-1, with a possible D match to TRBD1 (6 bases). The CDR3 nucleotides are TGTGCCAGCGGTACGACGGTTGACACGGGACACAGCATGAACACTGAAGCTTTCTTT. Protein product: CASGTTVDTGHSMNTEAFF.